This TCR beta chain comes out of a study of beta chain features in type 1 diabetes (dated by TCRdb to between 2018 and 2020). In terms of the full investigation: No differences in mean age, gender distribution, total cell number or subset yield were found between patients and healthy donors. A total of 107,917,701 sorted cells were examined across all samples, and RNA yield correlated strongly with the number of cells per subset. In the study, TCRB repertoires of sorted circulating CD4+ T cell subsets from recently diagnosed type 1 diabetes patients were compared with those of matched healthy donors. Naive and central memory subsets were obtained from all 30 or so donors, but regulatory and stem cell-like memory subsets were isolated from only 8 patients and about 8 healthy donors. The paper as a whole reports these results and caveats: Because cDNA rather than genomic DNA was sequenced, highly expressing activated cells could have been over-represented, although no difference in activation and CD3 levels was found between groups. Patients with type 1 diabetes made fewer insertions and deleted more nucleotides at VDJ recombination sites, implying thymic rearrangement abnormalities. HLA sub-analyses involved small numbers of individuals, so any influence of HLA type on TCRB rearrangement remained unresolved. Naive, central memory and regulatory TCRB repertoires appeared to be more similar among patients than among healthy donors. In all four CD4+ subsets, TCRB CDR3 length was moderately but significantly shorter in type 1 diabetes patients. Shorter templates might be favored by PCR, yet because patient and control samples were amplified and corrected together, any such skew would affect both groups equally.

The High Capacity cDNA Reverse Transcription Kit was used to reverse transcribe all of the isolated RNA, meaning that expressed TCRB transcripts were what got sequenced. Naive, central memory and regulatory T cell samples underwent deep immunoSEQ sequencing, averaging about 3.3 million total reads per sample. After sorted cells were lysed in RLT buffer, RNA was extracted with DNase-treated RNeasy Micro or Mini kits, with the choice depending on cell number. To prevent cross-contamination, each cell subset was processed individually, whereas patient and healthy donor samples were processed jointly. Using the immunoSEQ multiplex PCR, TCRB sequences were amplified from cDNA into 87-bp fragments spanning the CDR3 region. The amplicons were sequenced using the Illumina HiSeq platform. The paper's data handling went like this. PCR bias was corrected computationally using synthetic template baselines, and reads within Hamming distance 2 were collapsed, with unmergeable singletons discarded. By aligning reads against IMGT, V, D and J genes, CDR3 length, and insertions or deletions at six rearrangement sites were assigned. Within each subset, clonotype counts were normalized to sorted cell number, after which true diversity and Gini coefficients were computed with the tcR R package. The overlap coefficient, calculated on TCRB nucleotide sequences, was used to quantify repertoire sharing. Out-of-frame TCRB sequences from naive cells were analyzed as a proxy for the pre-selection repertoire. Sourced from immuneACCESS, this table was stored by TCRdb with only in-frame sequences that have V and J called. A share of the clones is absent; for the studies checked, an unresolved V gene accounts for under half, and the remainder has no known explanation. V and J calls plus clone size are reproduced from that table; the DNA served to infer D and trimming. The sample yields 250,000 or so clones; 14% were counted once. About 0.02% of the sample goes to the ten largest clones.

This clone was seen a handful of times. Its target antigen remains unknown. No much larger clone is present one base from it, and per-base qualities are unavailable. Each donor gave one peripheral blood draw, averaging approximately 120 mL, which was collected into heparinised tubes. Using a panel that included CD45RO, CCR7, CD25, CD127, CD95 and CD27, naive, central memory, regulatory and stem cell-like memory CD4+ T cells were sorted on a BD FACSAria II. A purity above 98% was achieved for all sorted populations. PBMCs were separated immediately by Lymphoprep density gradient centrifugation and were stained directly, without being cultured. So that batch effects would be minimized, each experiment stained and sorted samples in pairs, pairing one healthy donor with one patient. Sequencing was carried out using naive CD4+ T cells from blood. The cell subset or site label, read with the paper, signifies: true naive CD4+ T cells. The clonotype was recovered from a man aged 25-45 years with type 1 diabetes.

The DNA sequence reads TGTGCCAGCAGCTCACAGACAGGAGGCAATGAGCAGTTCTTC. It is translated as CASSSQTGGNEQFF. The chain uses TRBV11-2 and TRBJ2-1, and TRBD1 may be the D gene, going by 6 matching bases. CDR1 and CDR2 were assigned from the germline V gene as SGHAT and FQNNGV. The CDR3 contains 14 residues, cysteine and phenylalanine counted. The entry retains the CDR3 DNA only, 42 bases that are in frame from base 1. V is clipped by 4 bases and J by 6 bases, and the sequence between their germline boundaries is 13 bases long.